The clone carrying this T cell receptor beta chain has more than one count but fewer than ten. These data belong to a study of Graves' ophthalmopathy and Graves' hyperthyroidism. Amplification of the TCR beta CDR3 regions used RNA transcripts (as template). A first-round RT-PCR used HTBI primers, followed by a second-round multiplex PCR. Each CDR3 protein is one row after TCRdb ran MiXCR on the multiplex PCR reads. Of over 500,000 distinct CDR3 sequences in the sample, about 20% are singletons; the top ten hold approximately 7%. Calling hyperthyroidism stable required that no ophthalmopathy show up within 18 months of follow-up. The CDR3 consists of 15 residues. Per germline, CDR1 MGHRA and CDR2 YSYEKL. The V segment lost 4 bases and the J segment 2 bases; nucleotides outside the gene matches: 3.

The receptor was isolated from a woman aged 18-30 years with stable Graves' hyperthyroidism. Some clones in this sample may be carry-over from other donors' samples. Sequencing was performed on peripheral blood. The J gene is TRBJ1-2, the V gene TRBV4-1, with 11 bases fitting TRBD1. CDR3 amino acids: CASSLWDRGNYGYTF. In DNA form, the CDR3 reads TGCGCCAGCAGCCTTTGGGACAGGGGGAACTATGGCTACACCTTC.